The T cell receptor (beta chain) described here comes from a study of tumor-infiltrating lymphocytes in primary liver carcinoma (dated by TCRdb to 2016 to 2017). Looking at the study overall: The five patients, three men and two women aged 30 to 69 years, had hepatocellular carcinoma (four) or combined HCC and intrahepatic cholangiocarcinoma (one). The five patients had tumors staged T1-T3 N0M0, with maximum diameters ranging from about 4.2 to 10 cm. To link TCRbeta repertoire diversity to the local molecular phenotype, the approximately 25 tumor region samples were profiled with Agilent mRNA microarrays. A total of some 35 specimens from 5 patients underwent TCRbeta repertoire sequencing, comprising approximately 25 tumor regions, 5 adjacent noncancerous liver tissues and 5 peripheral blood samples. Technical replicate repertoires showed high reproducibility, with mean shared-clone rates about 0.92 and correlation coefficients above 0.95. Roughly 3.5 to 7.5 million productive TCRbeta reads were obtained per sample, and no significant difference in read depth was found between tissue types. Across five regions of each liver tumor, along with adjacent normal tissue and blood, the study brought together TCRbeta repertoire sequencing, expression microarrays and whole-exome sequencing.

Total RNA and DNA were co-extracted without cell sorting from 20-30 mg of bulk tissue using the AllPrep DNA/RNA mini kit. Between November 2015 and early 2016, roughly five patients in China with histopathologically diagnosed primary liver carcinoma had surgical resection. Chronic HBV infection was present in the patients, and the patients were treatment-naive at sampling. Each tumor was sampled at five spatially separated regions: the tumor centre plus the superior, inferior, left-lateral and right-lateral poles. Histological examination found more than 75% viable tumor cells in every tumor sample. Each fresh piece of tumor and adjacent tissue was cut in two, with one half stored in RNAlater at -80 degrees C and the other half sent for histology. Starting from 500 to 650 ng total RNA, TCRbeta-specific cDNA was produced by reverse transcription with a constant-region primer and ProtoScript II reverse transcriptase. TCRbeta libraries were built with three nested multiplex PCR rounds, a slightly modified ARM-PCR procedure. Each of the first two PCR rounds ran for around 10 cycles using multiplex TRBV1-TRBV30 forward primers together with a Cbeta reverse primer. Sample barcodes and Illumina adapters were attached in a final 25-cycle PCR using Deep VentR polymerase. Amplicons of 200-500 bp were gel-purified with a QIAquick gel extraction kit before sequencing. An Illumina HiSeq 2500 was used to sequence the TCRbeta amplicons, generating 250-bp paired-end reads. The published analysis was carried out like this. Reads were quality-trimmed with Trimmomatic v0.33, and paired reads were merged with FLASH v1.2.11 to recover full CDR3 sequences. MiGEC v1.2.1b assigned V, D and J germline segments to the rearranged TCRbeta sequences. VDJtools v1.0.0 computed clonotype statistics and Shannon-Wiener diversity indices. Except for diversity analysis, only each sample's 250 most abundant clonotypes were used in subsequent analyses to reduce sampling bias. Using fastp trimming at Q25 and MiXCR clonotype assembly, TCRdb reanalyzed the public sequencing data and kept in-frame beta chains. Rows merge per CDR3 protein into single entries with the most common DNA and genes. For this entry, the V and J calls and clone size follow TCRdb and not the study's own pipeline. The sample table holds fewer than 90,000 distinct CDR3 sequences, of which around 70% were seen once. The ten biggest clones cover 19% of the sample.

The CDR1 and CDR2 encoded by the germline V gene are SGHDN and FVKESK. Reading from cysteine to phenylalanine, the CDR3 counts 13 amino acids. Only the CDR3 portion is preserved as DNA: 39 bases, with reading frame beginning at the first base. Concerning this clonotype itself: Its antigen remains unidentified. One junction end does not reproduce the germline sequence, and a read error may be involved.

What the study reported, not specific to this receptor: The top 250 clones accounted for a significantly greater share of the repertoire in tumors than in blood (p = 0.039). The study included only four to six patients, and the authors note findings should be validated in a larger study. Only roughly 8-25% of top clones appeared in all five regions of a tumor, which suggests that tumor-infiltrating T cells are spatially heterogeneous. Comparison of CD4+ and CD8+ T cell repertoires was precluded by the use of bulk unsorted samples. Repertoire overlap was higher between tumor regions (mean about 36%) than tumor-adjacent (17%) or tumor-blood (approximately 14%) pairs, consistent with antigen-driven expansion. Only the TCR beta chain was sequenced, which likely underestimates true repertoire diversity because unpaired alpha chains were not captured.

This clonotype originated in a man between 40 and 49 years old with primary liver carcinoma and hepatitis B virus infection. What was sequenced was liver tumor tissue from sampling region 1. In the paper's terms, the cell subset or site label means: tumor region T1, superior pole. This sequence uses TRBV14 and TRBJ1-1; a weak D assignment points to TRBD1 (6 bases agree). The nucleotides are TGTGCCAGCGGCCGACTCAGGGGCACTGATGCTTTCTTT. This translates into CASGRLRGTDAFF.